Shown below are 5 T cell receptor beta chains from a single sample sequenced in a study of vaccination and CD4 T cells after COVID-19. For these TCRs, the target antigens are not known. The treatment denotes: roughly 10-day PBMC culture with coronavirus spike peptide pools or control peptides (ViraFEST assay). It was before the COVID-19 pandemic (2011-2018) that the unexposed donor's CD4+ T cells were collected. An Oncomine TCR Beta short-read assay was used to sequence the DNA from cultured CD4+ T cells. From cultured CD4+ T cells, genomic DNA was extracted. Each CDR3 protein is one row after TCRdb ran MiXCR on the PCR reads. The sample records some 11,000 distinct CDR3 sequences, 40% being singletons. Sequencing was done on a sample of CD4+ T cells from blood, cultured in vitro. All receptors come from a human donor in good health.

This clonotype counts as medium-sized. The chain recombines TRBV21-1 with TRBJ1-1; the table's TRBD1 call for D was not verified on the DNA. TRBV21-1 is given as a pseudogene. The CDR3 runs to 15 residues. The CDR3 is CASSTPTGQNTEAFF. CDR3 sequence (DNA): TGTGCCAGCAGCACTCCTACAGGGCAGAACACTGAAGCTTTCTTT.

The J gene is TRBJ1-5, the V gene TRBV21-1; the D call TRBD1 from the table was never checked on the DNA. TRBV21-1 is classified as a pseudogene. This CDR3 is 18 amino acids long. The CDR3 reads CASSTMTGGPLGNQPQHF. The CDR3 coding sequence is TGTGCCAGCAGCACTATGACAGGGGGCCCCTTGGGCAATCAGCCCCAGCATTTT.

This chain links TRBV7-9 with TRBJ2-3, with 11 bases lining up with TRBD2. Germline CDR1 and CDR2: SEHNR and FQNEAQ (reference sequence). CDR3 length: 16 amino acids. After removal of 5 bases from V and 2 bases from J, the junction contained 6 bases not matched to a gene. The CDR3 loop is CASSLLAGGPTDTQYF. The CDR3 DNA sequence: TGTGCCAGCAGCCTATTAGCGGGAGGGCCCACAGATACGCAGTATTTT.

The genes are TRBV4-3 and TRBJ1-2; 9 bases align to TRBD1. J gave up 2 bases and V 4 bases, and 5 bases lay outside the gene matches. The CDR3 loop spans 15 amino acids. Germline V lookup: CDR1 LGHNA, CDR2 YSLEER. The CDR3 spells CASSPAGQGNYGYTF. In nucleotides, the CDR3 is TGCGCCAGCAGCCCGGCGGGACAGGGCAACTATGGCTACACCTTC.

The chain couples TRBV20-1 to TRBJ2-1, with 9 bases that match TRBD2. Trimming took 5 bases from V and 10 from J; bases not matched to a gene: 12. The germline V gene encodes CDR1 DFQATT and CDR2 SNEGSKA (reference sequence). This CDR3 has 14 amino acids. The CDR3 reads CSAPGVAGDREQFF. For the CDR3, the DNA is TGCAGTGCTCCCGGGGTAGCGGGAGATCGGGAGCAGTTCTTC.